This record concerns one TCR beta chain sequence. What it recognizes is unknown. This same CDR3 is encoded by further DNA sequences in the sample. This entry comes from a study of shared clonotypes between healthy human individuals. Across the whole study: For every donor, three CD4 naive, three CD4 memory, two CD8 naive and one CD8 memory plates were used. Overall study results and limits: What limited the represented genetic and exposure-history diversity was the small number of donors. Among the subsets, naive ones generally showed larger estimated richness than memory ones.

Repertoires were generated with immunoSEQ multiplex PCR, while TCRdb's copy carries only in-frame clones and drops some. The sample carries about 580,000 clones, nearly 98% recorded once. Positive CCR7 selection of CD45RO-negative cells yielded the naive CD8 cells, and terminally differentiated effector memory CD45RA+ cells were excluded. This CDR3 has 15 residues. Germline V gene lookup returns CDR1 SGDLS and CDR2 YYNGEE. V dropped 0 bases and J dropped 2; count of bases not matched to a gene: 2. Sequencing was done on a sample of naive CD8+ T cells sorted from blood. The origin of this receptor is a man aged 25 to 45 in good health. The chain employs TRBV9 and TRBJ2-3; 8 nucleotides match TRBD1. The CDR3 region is CASSVAGGNTDTQYF. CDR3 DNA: TGTGCCAGCAGCGTAGCAGGGGGCAACACAGATACGCAGTATTTT. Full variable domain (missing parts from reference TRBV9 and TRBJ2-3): DSGVTQTPKHLITATGQRVTLRCSPRSGDLSVYWYQQSLDQGLQFLIQYYNGEERAKGNILERFSAQQFPDLHSELNLSSLELGDSALYFCASSVAGGNTDTQYFGPGTRLTVL.